This T cell receptor (beta chain) was found in a study of cytomegalovirus exposure and HLA in healthy donors. It was with 60 Vbeta and 13 Jbeta primers that the PCR ran. Repertoires were generated with immunoSEQ multiplex PCR, while TCRdb's copy carries only in-frame clones and drops some. The top ten clones hold approximately 4.6% of a sample with about 77,000 clones, about three quarters of them seen once. Turning to this clone: Its antigen remains unknown.

The CDR3 sequence is 12 residues long. Study-wide results and limits: Common viral pathogens were later found to be apparently linked to several of the most significant clusters. Among donors in an Asian-associated ancestry cluster, a later analysis reportedly found fewer N-insertions than the roughly 670-donor mean. In a later analysis, at a false discovery rate of 0.05, roughly 17,000 TCR beta sequences were associated with HLA alleles.

The chain couples TRBV21-1 to TRBJ2-7; the D call TRBD1 from the table was never checked on the DNA. TRBV21-1 is described as a pseudogene. The sequence was obtained from a man aged 40-49 years in good health and CMV-seronegative. The sample taken for sequencing was PBMCs. The CDR3 reads CATWGVMGEQYF. As DNA, the CDR3 is TGTGCCACCTGGGGCGTTATGGGCGAGCAGTACTTC.